This T cell receptor beta chain derives from a study of CD8+ T cells in alopecia areata (dated by TCRdb to 2016 to 2019). Regarding the research as a whole: Treated patients were enrolled in an open-label pilot trial of oral tofacitinib, 5 to 10 mg twice daily, for moderate-to-severe alopecia areata. To study T cell clonal expansion in alopecia areata, the researchers applied high-throughput TCRbeta sequencing to both the C3H/HeJ mouse model and human patients. Disease severity in treated patients was measured with the SALT score, which quantifies the percentage of affected scalp surface area. Clonality in the scalp was compared among normal scalp (n=4), patchy alopecia areata scalp (n=8), and alopecia totalis/universalis scalp (n=8). RNA was obtained with the PAXgene miRNA kit for fixed scalp, the miRNeasy kit for PBMCs, and the RNeasy kit for mouse skin. Patients received tofacitinib for 6 to 18 months and were then followed off drug for 6 months to check for delayed response and recurrence. TCRbeta CDR3 regions were amplified by immunoSEQ multiplex PCR using 35 Vbeta forward and 13 Jbeta reverse primers. Biopsies were taken from tofacitinib-treated patients at baseline and again at 4 and 24 weeks into treatment, and several of those patients also had a later scalp biopsy. On the human side, TCRbeta sequencing was run on scalp tissue and on sorted CD4+ and CD8+ peripheral blood T cells from healthy controls and from alopecia areata patients with either patchy or totalis/universalis disease. Beyond this particular receptor, the publication reports: Compared with normal scalp, lesional scalp had higher clonality and more expanded CD8+ clones, particularly in alopecia totalis/universalis, a pattern that suggests antigenic drive. Tofacitinib significantly lowered scalp clonality and the number of expanded CD8+ clones among the top 100 scalp clones. TCR sequences shared between patients were less clear than in mice, possibly partly because of HLA diversity in the patient population. Because the treated cohort was small and had only one nonresponder, larger studies are needed to examine links between baseline CD8+ expansion and response. Scalp TCR repertoire analysis is complicated because resident alphabeta T cells in normal human skin are also sequenced, whereas mouse skin is dominated by gammadelta T cells. Many expanded lesional clones were found to persist in scalp and blood during tofacitinib treatment, and relapse after treatment cessation may be partly explained by this persistence.

The time point label here, explained by the study, means: 20 to 30 weeks on oral tofacitinib. What the treatment or condition label conveys for this sample: oral pan-JAK inhibitor, 5-10 mg twice daily. Lesional scalp punch biopsies and peripheral blood were collected from alopecia areata patients. After PBMCs were isolated by density centrifugation and stained for CD3, CD4 and CD8, a FACSAria was used to sort CD4+ and CD8+ T cells. V loses 1 base of germline sequence and J loses 1 base, and the interval between the two ends is 10 bases. The CDR3 has 15 amino acids, counting the end cysteine and phenylalanine. Only the CDR3 region is kept as DNA, spanning 45 bases read in frame from base 1. Via the germline V gene (reference sequence), CDR1 is SEHNR and CDR2 FQNEAQ. To prepare the library, the immunoSEQ multiplex PCR assay was applied. To provide template for TCR sequencing, every sample had RNA extracted and reverse transcribed into cDNA. SuperScript III was used to make first-strand cDNA, primed with a 2:1 mix of oligo-dT and random hexamers. A synthetic immune receptor repertoire was used to measure amplification bias, and any remaining bias was corrected computationally. The study's processing was this. Raw reads were preprocessed for error removal, and CDR3 was defined according to IMGT conventions as running from the conserved cysteine to phenylalanine. Clonality was calculated as 1 minus Shannon entropy normalized by log2 of the number of productive unique TCRs. Scalp TCRbeta sequences were cross-referenced with sorted blood CD4 and CD8 repertoires so that the CD4 or CD8 identity of scalp clones could be inferred. TCRdb stores this immuneACCESS table with in-frame sequences only. Part of the clones is absent; in the studies checked, under half of the shortfall reflects unresolved V genes, and no reason is known for the rest. V, J and clone size are taken as reported in that table, and D and trimming were inferred from the DNA itself. Present in this sample are approximately 170,000 clones, around 60% of which were seen just once. Approximately 14% of the sample goes to the ten largest clones.

In this sample, this clone turned up a few times. The antigen this receptor binds is unknown. The record has no base qualities; no much larger clone is one base away. The sequenced sample was CD4+ T cells sorted from blood, obtained at week 24, from a patient treated with tofacitinib. This sequence uses TRBV7-9 and TRBJ1-1; no D gene call is confident. The receptor comes from a human donor with alopecia areata. The nucleotides are TGTGCCAGCAGCTTAGAAGGGTTAGAGAACACTGAAGCTTTCTTT. This translates into CASSLEGLENTEAFF.